These 27 T cell receptor beta chains share one sample of origin, sequenced in a study of shared clonotypes between healthy human individuals. Clones were sequenced by immunoSEQ multiplex PCR, and TCRdb holds only the in-frame ones, with some missing. The table has about 2.4 million clones, just over 90% seen once. The specimen was naive CD4+ T cells sorted from blood. Specified subset: CD45RA+ positively selected. These receptors all come from a man younger than 35 in good health.

The chain uses TRBV21-1 and TRBJ1-1; whether TRBD1, the table's D call, matches the DNA was not checked. TRBV21-1 has pseudogene status. The CDR3 runs 17 residues. Here the CDR3 reads CASSKSYCKDKNTEAFF. The CDR3 bases are TGTGCCAGCAGCAAATCCTACTGTAAGGACAAAAACACTGAAGCTTTCTTT.

Of note for this clone: Other nucleotide sequences from this sample produce the same CDR3. The gene calls are TRBV5-1 and TRBJ1-1, with D hard to call. Trimming pared 0 bases from V and 1 base from J, leaving 7 bases between. The CDR3 runs 14 residues. CDR1 and CDR2 from the germline V gene are SGHRS and YFSETQ. The chain's CDR3 is CASSLEPRNTEAFF. The CDR3 DNA follows: TGCGCCAGCAGCTTGGAACCGAGGAACACTGAAGCTTTCTTT.

The chain couples TRBV7-2 to TRBJ2-5; D not resolved. V gave up 3 bases and J gave up 2 bases, with 10 bases separating them. The CDR3 covers 14 residues. CDR1 SGHTA and CDR2 FQGNSA come from the germline V gene. CDR3 DNA sequence: TGTGCCAGCAGCTTCAGATTTACACAAGAGACCCAGTACTTC. It specifies CASSFRFTQETQYF.

This chain joins TRBV5-1 and TRBJ1-1; 7 positions match TRBD1. This CDR3 spans 14 amino acids. Germline V gene lookup returns CDR1 SGHRS and CDR2 YFSETQ. The V segment lost 5 bases and the J segment 5 bases; nucleotides outside the gene matches: 9. CDR3 coding DNA: TGCGCCAGCAGAGAGCAGGGGGATCGGACTGAAGCTTTCTTT. Protein product: CASREQGDRTEAFF.

This chain connects TRBV29-1 to TRBJ2-7; 9 nucleotides line up with TRBD1. Germline CDR1 SQVTM, CDR2 ANQGSEA. Unmatched junction bases numbered 8, after V lost 5 bases and J lost 0 bases. The CDR3 has 15 residues. In DNA form, the CDR3 reads TGCAGCGTTAAAGGGACAGGGAAGAGCTCCTACGAGCAGTACTTC. It translates to CSVKGTGKSSYEQYF.

The V gene is TRBV11-2, the J gene TRBJ2-1; TRBD2 matches 9 bases. V lost 8 bases and J lost 5; bases outside the gene matches: 10. CDR1 and CDR2 from the germline V gene are SGHAT and FQNNGV. This CDR3 comprises 15 residues. CDR3 sequence reads: CASGRWERGDNEQFF. The CDR3 nucleotides read TGTGCCAGCGGACGATGGGAGCGGGGGGACAATGAGCAGTTCTTC.

The chain combines TRBV4-1 with TRBJ2-2; a possible D gene is TRBD2 (6 bases). The germline CDR1 and CDR2 sequences are MGHRA and YSYEKL. The CDR3 is 18 amino acids. The V and J ends lost 1 base and 0 bases respectively, with 15 bases between them. The CDR3 sequence is CASSQGSLGLPNTGELFF. CDR3 in DNA: TGCGCCAGCAGCCAAGGGTCCTTGGGACTTCCGAACACCGGGGAGCTGTTTTTT.

The rearrangement links TRBV11-2 to TRBJ2-5, with 10 bases identical to TRBD1. The junction had 11 bases not matched to a gene; V was cut back by 6 bases and J by 1 base. Germline-derived CDR1 and CDR2 are SGHAT and FQNNGV. This CDR3 region has 17 residues. DNA of the CDR3: TGTGCCAGCAGTAAAGGAGTGGGACAGGGGTTCCAAGAGACCCAGTACTTC. Its translation: CASSKGVGQGFQETQYF.

The V gene is TRBV7-8, the J gene TRBJ2-2; D could derive from TRBD1 or TRBD2 (6 bases each). This CDR3 is 16 amino acids long. V was cut by 5 bases and J by 0 bases, with 13 bases left in between. The germline V gene has CDR1 SGHVS and CDR2 FQNEAQ. The CDR3 region has the DNA TGTGCCAGCAGCGCCCGGGGGCCCGCGAACACCGGGGAGCTGTTTTTT. It translates to CASSARGPANTGELFF.

The chain uses TRBV5-1 and TRBJ2-3; 8 bases align to TRBD2. This CDR3 is built from 15 residues. Germline trimming cut 0 bases from V and 7 bases from J; bases unmatched to any gene: 7. Germline V lookup: CDR1 SGHRS, CDR2 YFSETQ. CDR3 in amino acids: CASSLGAGAWNTQYF. CDR3 DNA: TGCGCCAGCAGCTTGGGAGCGGGAGCTTGGAATACGCAGTATTTT.

This chain links TRBV6-6 with TRBJ2-1, with D tentatively TRBD2 (7 bases). The length of the CDR3 is 16 residues. The germline V and J ends were trimmed by 7 bases and 5 bases, with 21 bases remaining between them. In germline, CDR1 is MNHNY, CDR2 SVGAGI (reference sequence). CDR3 nucleotides: TGTGCCAGCATTCCGAGGGGGGGTACGATCCACAATGAGCAGTTCTTC. Amino acids: CASIPRGGTIHNEQFF.

This clone was recorded only once. The chain is built from TRBV19 and TRBJ2-2; D unclear. The CDR3 covers 16 residues. Germline V gene sequence: CDR1 LNHDA, CDR2 SQIVND (reference sequence). The ends were cut back, 4 bases at V and 1 base at J, with 13 bases in the middle. CDR3 region: CASSTAVGVNTGELFF. For the CDR3, the DNA is TGTGCCAGTAGTACCGCCGTTGGGGTGAACACCGGGGAGCTGTTTTTT.

The chain carries TRBV2 and TRBJ2-5; TRBD1 aligns across 7 bases. The DNA end is a closer match to TRBJ2-7, so the J assignment may be wrong. There are 14 residues in the CDR3. Germline-derived CDR1 and CDR2 are SNHLY and FYNNEI. CDR3 region: CASSGQGVSYEQYF. In DNA form, the CDR3 reads TGTGCCAGCAGTGGACAGGGCGTGTCCTACGAGCAGTACTTC.

This clone was seen only a few times. The rearrangement joins TRBV6-5 to TRBJ1-2, with 9 bases matching TRBD1. This CDR3 spans 13 amino acids. Germline loops: CDR1 MNHEY, CDR2 SVGAGI. The V gene end was trimmed by 4 bases and the J gene end by 6 bases; junction bases not matched to a gene: 3. The CDR3 protein is CASSSWTGDGYTF. The DNA of the CDR3 is TGTGCCAGCAGTTCCTGGACAGGGGATGGCTACACCTTC.

The chain recombines TRBV4-3 with TRBJ1-1; no clear D. The CDR3 contains 16 residues. Germline-derived CDR1 and CDR2 are LGHNA and YSLEER. The V gene lost 0 bases and the J gene lost 2 bases, with 13 bases spanning the gap. The CDR3 nucleotides read TGCGCCAGCAGCCAAGATCCGGGAAAGGGAAACACTGAAGCTTTCTTT. Its protein product is CASSQDPGKGNTEAFF.

V is TRBV11-2 and J is TRBJ2-6; D remains ambiguous. Germline-derived CDR1 and CDR2 are SGHAT and FQNNGV. The CDR3 runs to 15 residues. The ends were cut back, 4 bases at V and 1 base at J, with 8 bases in the middle. DNA for the CDR3: TGTGCCAGCAGCTCATCTGTGTCTGGGGCCAACGTCCTGACTTTC. Amino acids: CASSSSVSGANVLTF.

This sequence joins TRBV12-5 and TRBJ1-4; D unresolved. Trimming pared 6 bases from V and 0 bases from J, leaving 8 bases between. This CDR3 contains 14 residues. CDR1 is LGHNT and CDR2 is FRNRAP in the germline V gene. The CDR3 here is CASGLVPTNEKLFF. DNA for the CDR3: TGTGCTAGTGGCCTCGTTCCAACTAATGAAAAACTGTTTTTT.

V and J are TRBV7-9 and TRBJ1-4, with no clear D. The CDR3 length is 15 residues. Per germline, CDR1 SEHNR and CDR2 FQNEAQ (reference sequence). V was cut by 0 bases and J by 10 bases, with 15 bases left in between. The CDR3 coding sequence is TGTGCCAGCAGCTTAGCGCTGGCCACTGAAGGAAAACTGTTTTTT. It yields the protein CASSLALATEGKLFF.

CDR3 in DNA: TGTGCCAGCTCACCTATTTCCGGGACAGGCCTCTCCTCTGGGGCCAACGTCCTGACTTTC. As protein: CASSPISGTGLSSGANVLTF. The chain carries TRBV18 and TRBJ2-6; the match to TRBD1 covers 8 bases. V dropped 3 bases and J dropped 0; count of bases not matched to a gene: 13. Germline CDR1 reads KGHSH; CDR2 reads LQKENI. This CDR3 spans 20 amino acids.

The chain links TRBV6-1 to TRBJ1-1, with D hard to call. Germline V lookup: CDR1 MNHNS, CDR2 SASEGT. This CDR3 contains 9 residues. Trimming removed 8 bases at V and 8 bases at J, with 6 bases between. CDR3 DNA: TGTGCCAGCGGCCTCGAAGCTTTCTTT. This encodes CASGLEAFF.

The chain employs TRBV6-5 and TRBJ2-1, with TRBD1 as a possible D gene (5 bases). Germline V gives CDR1 MNHEY, CDR2 SVGAGI. Trimming removed 6 bases from V and 6 bases from J, with 12 bases in between. CDR3 length: 13 residues. The CDR3 coding sequence is TGTGCCAGCAGCAGGGTAACGGGCAATGAGCAGTTCTTC. Its translation: CASSRVTGNEQFF.

The chain is built from TRBV9 and TRBJ2-7; D might be TRBD2 (6 bases). Trimming took off 0 bases at V and 4 bases at J, with 14 bases between the two ends. Per germline, CDR1 SGDLS and CDR2 YYNGEE. The CDR3 is 15 residues long. This CDR3 reads CASSVAGALGYEQYF. CDR3 coding DNA: TGTGCCAGCAGCGTAGCGGGAGCCCTAGGGTACGAGCAGTACTTC. Looking up the rest from reference TRBV9 and TRBJ2-7 gives the full variable domain: DSGVTQTPKHLITATGQRVTLRCSPRSGDLSVYWYQQSLDQGLQFLIQYYNGEERAKGNILERFSAQQFPDLHSELNLSSLELGDSALYFCASSVAGALGYEQYFGPGTRLTVT.

The J gene is TRBJ2-7, the V gene TRBV7-9, with D tentatively TRBD1 (5 bases). Trimming pared 3 bases from V and 0 bases from J, leaving 9 bases between. The CDR3 spans 14 residues. Germline values: CDR1 SEHNR, CDR2 FQNEAQ (reference sequence). As DNA, the CDR3 is TGTGCCAGCAGCTTCACAGGACCCTCCTACGAGCAGTACTTC. Translated: CASSFTGPSYEQYF.

This clone was seen a few times. V is TRBV2 and J is TRBJ1-4; no reliable D call. Trimming shortened V by 5 bases and J by 4 bases, and 5 bases separated the two germline ends. The CDR3 covers 12 residues. CDR1 and CDR2 (germline): SNHLY, FYNNEI. The CDR3 is CASSSFNEKLFF. The CDR3 coding sequence is TGTGCCAGCAGTTCCTTTAATGAAAAACTGTTTTTT.

The rearrangement links TRBV5-4 to TRBJ2-6; D not resolved. CDR1 and CDR2 (germline): SGHNT, YYREEE (reference sequence). This CDR3 spans 17 amino acids. Trimming removed 4 bases at V and 0 bases at J, with 14 bases between. The CDR3 protein is CASSPTGGVSGANVLTF. In DNA form, the CDR3 reads TGTGCCAGCAGCCCCACGGGTGGGGTCTCTGGGGCCAACGTCCTGACTTTC.

The chain carries TRBV5-1 and TRBJ1-1; the D gene is possibly TRBD1 (5 bases). The CDR3 sequence is 15 residues long. V dropped 4 bases and J dropped 3 bases, with 16 bases sitting between them. Germline lookup yields CDR1 SGHRS and CDR2 YFSETQ. The CDR3 loop is CASSPRSGEDTEAFF. CDR3 coding DNA: TGCGCCAGCAGCCCCCGTTCGGGGGAGGACACTGAAGCTTTCTTT.

The chain employs TRBV7-2 and TRBJ2-7; 11 nucleotides align to TRBD2. There are 15 residues in the CDR3. CDR1 and CDR2 (germline): SGHTA, FQGNSA. With 1 base clipped from V and 7 bases from J, the junction kept 6 bases outside the gene matches. The CDR3 coding sequence is TGTGCCAGCAGCTTAGGTCTAGCGGGGGGTCCTGAGCAGTACTTC. It is translated as CASSLGLAGGPEQYF.